This entry lists 10 T cell receptor beta chains sequenced from one sample in a study of human T cells and chemical hapten exposure. One entry per CDR3 protein, called by TCRdb with MiXCR from the RACE reads. The data show 45,000 to 70,000 distinct CDR3 sequences, around 9.3% seen once. Time point noted: patch test 1, 2 weeks after DPC sensitization. Treatment here: therapeutic diphenylcyclopropenone sensitization with weekly scalp DPC. The input for sequencing was whole blood, taken in connection with sensitization to the hapten diphenylcyclopropenone (DPC). The receptors stem from a woman aged 40 to 50 with alopecia areata. Some clones in this sample may be carry-over from other donors' samples.

This clonotype has ten or more counts. This chain connects TRBV21-1 to TRBJ1-2. TRBV21-1 is termed a pseudogene. This CDR3 region has 12 residues. DNA of the CDR3: TGTGCCAGCAGCAAAGGGAACTATGGCTACACCTTC. It translates to CASSKGNYGYTF.

At least ten counts were recorded for this clonotype. DNA for the CDR3: TGCGCCAGCAGCCAGGACAGGGCTAATGGCTACACCTTC. Protein product: CASSQDRANGYTF. V and J are TRBV5-1 and TRBJ1-2, with 8 positions matching TRBD1. The length of the CDR3 is 13 residues. With V trimmed by 4 bases and J by 6 bases, 5 bases remained unmatched. Germline lookup yields CDR1 SGHRS and CDR2 YFSETQ.

This clonotype was observed at least ten times. J is TRBJ1-4 and V is TRBV7-9; TRBD1 agrees at 9 bases. The CDR3 loop spans 16 amino acids. The trim removed 4 bases at V and 8 bases at J, leaving 11 bases unmatched. The germline V gene encodes CDR1 SEHNR and CDR2 FQNEAQ (reference sequence). CDR3 sequence: CASSSRLGQGGEKLFF. The CDR3 nucleotides read TGTGCCAGCAGCTCACGCCTGGGACAGGGTGGCGAAAAACTGTTTTTT.

The chain couples TRBV9 to TRBJ2-6; D gene ambiguous. The CDR3 is 15 residues long. The germline V gene encodes CDR1 SGDLS and CDR2 YYNGEE. Trimming took off 4 bases at V and 2 bases at J, with 10 bases between the two ends. The CDR3 spells CASSPTMAGANVLTF. In nucleotides, the CDR3 is TGTGCCAGCAGCCCCACCATGGCTGGGGCCAACGTCCTGACTTTC.

This clonotype was recorded many times. The gene calls are TRBV6-2 or TRBV6-3 and TRBJ1-1, with D unresolved. Germline loops: CDR1 MNHEY, CDR2 SVGEGT. The CDR3 length is 15 residues. Trimming cost V 0 bases and J 2 bases, with 10 bases left between them. For the CDR3, the DNA is TGTGCCAGCAGTTACTCGAAGTACAGAAACACTGAAGCTTTCTTT. As protein: CASSYSKYRNTEAFF.

CDR3 sequence reads: CASSLGVGGATNEKLFF. The CDR3 nucleotides read TGTGCCAGCAGCTTAGGAGTTGGGGGCGCGACTAATGAAAAACTGTTTTTT. The rearrangement joins TRBV13 to TRBJ1-4, with a possible D match to TRBD1 (6 bases). The V gene's germline CDR1 is PRHDT and CDR2 FYEKMQ (reference sequence). The V and J ends lost 0 bases and 2 bases respectively, with 13 bases between them. This CDR3 is 17 amino acids long. The whole variable domain, remainder taken from reference TRBV13 and TRBJ1-4, is AAGVIQSPRHLIKEKRETATLKCYPIPRHDTVYWYQQGPGQDPQFLISFYEKMQSDKGSIPDRFSAQQFSDYHSELNMSSLELGDSALYFCASSLGVGGATNEKLFFGSGTQLSVL.

DNA of the CDR3: TGTGCCAGCAGCTTAGTTCGCAGTTCCTACGAGCAGTACTTC. Translated, it gives CASSLVRSSYEQYF. This chain uses TRBV11-2 with TRBJ2-7, with no clear D. The CDR3 is 14 amino acids. Germline CDR1 SGHAT, CDR2 FQNNGV. Trimming stripped 1 base from V and 1 base from J, with 8 bases between. The variable domain in full, completed from reference TRBV11-2 and TRBJ2-7, reads EAGVAQSPRYKIIEKRQSVAFWCNPISGHATLYWYQQILGQGPKLLIQFQNNGVVDDSQLPKDRFSAERLKGVDSTLKIQPAKLEDSAVYLCASSLVRSSYEQYFGPGTRLTVT.

At least ten counts were recorded for this clonotype. The gene calls are TRBV5-6 and TRBJ1-5; D is unclear. CDR3 length: 13 residues. V lost 1 base and J 9 bases, leaving 11 bases between the germline ends. Germline lookup yields CDR1 SGHDT and CDR2 YYEEEE. CDR3 sequence reads: CASSLKRSRPQHF. CDR3 sequence (DNA): TGTGCCAGCAGCTTGAAGCGGTCCCGGCCCCAGCATTTT.

This clonotype was picked up a small number of times. The chain carries TRBV6-2 or TRBV6-3 and TRBJ1-2; TRBD1 might be the D (5 bases). With 6 bases removed from V and 1 base from J, the gap between germline ends came to 15 bases. The CDR3 is 15 residues long. Germline values: CDR1 MNHEY, CDR2 SVGEGT. CDR3 residues: CASSVTGFDNYGYTF. CDR3 bases: TGTGCCAGCAGCGTTACAGGTTTCGATAACTATGGCTACACCTTC.

This clonotype has at least ten counts. This chain joins TRBV18 and TRBJ2-5; the D is unclear. Trimming took 5 bases from V and 1 from J, leaving 8 bases between them. The CDR3 is 13 amino acids. CDR1 KGHSH and CDR2 LQKENI come from the germline V gene. CDR3 protein: CASSASLQETQYF. The DNA of the CDR3 is TGTGCCAGCTCAGCCTCCCTCCAAGAGACCCAGTACTTC.